This T cell receptor beta chain was sequenced in a study of blood T cell repertoires in COVID-19 (dated by TCRdb to about 2020). As for the study more broadly: Collaborator samples came from the United States, Italy and Spain and covered acute and convalescent phases of COVID-19. The material from the prospective study consisted of cDNA or gDNA derived from T cells, B-cell-depleted T cells, or PBMCs. Subjects who had been exposed to COVID-19, were actively infected with it, or had recovered from it provided the deeply sampled blood TCRbeta repertoires that made up the dataset. The repertoires were released in a freely available public database meant as a resource for research on the immune response to SARS-CoV-2. The sample metadata nearly always contained a de-identified subject ID, COVID-19 status, age in years and sex. Samples came from the ongoing ImmuneRACE study (first 160 participants) plus 1,254 subjects from 6 global collaborators. Where HLA class I and class II types were available, the types were taken from metadata supplied by the sample provider, not from assay-based typing.

The immunoSEQ Assay, a bias-controlled multiplex PCR, was used to amplify TCRbeta CDR3 regions from genomic DNA. Under the source paper's analysis protocol: Nucleated cell counts per sample were estimated from amplification of reference gene primers within the assay. To quantify the absolute abundance of each unique TCRbeta CDR3 rearrangement, sequence reads were collapsed and filtered. For each sample, productive Simpson clonality was calculated by taking the square root of Simpson's diversity index across productive rearrangements. The source is immuneACCESS, and TCRdb retained only in-frame sequences with V and J called. Part of the clones is not carried over; for the studies checked, unresolved V genes explain less than half of this, and the remainder is unexplained. Clone size and V and J calls were adopted from that table, with D and trimming inferred from the DNA. For this sample the table gives around 240,000 clones, of which about 83% were detected only once. The top ten clones comprise 7.4% of the sample.

Whole blood was collected in K2EDTA tubes by collaborating institutions according to the institutions' own protocols. Collaborator samples were shipped for TCRbeta analysis as frozen whole blood, isolated PBMCs, or DNA extracted from either sample type. From the germline V gene (reference sequence), CDR1 is LGHDT and CDR2 is YNNKEL. Trimmed from V: 1 base; trimmed from J: 4 bases; junction bases lacking a gene match: 5. The CDR3 has 15 amino acids, counting the end cysteine and phenylalanine. This entry keeps only the CDR3 DNA: 45 bases, framed from base 1. This clone is a singleton in its sample. Its specific antigen is unknown. Base qualities are not at hand, and no much larger clone is one base apart. General conclusions and limits of the study: How much clinical and demographic metadata was included differed by source and by participant, and the metadata was provided uncurated.

This clonotype was obtained from a woman aged 45-60 years with acute or convalescent COVID-19. The sequencing sample was made of peripheral blood. Recombination joined TRBV3-1 (or the pseudogene TRBV3-2) with TRBJ2-5; 8 bases in the junction line up with TRBD2. The DNA reads as follows: TGTGCCAGCAGCCAAGGGCTAGCGGGTTCAGAGACCCAGTACTTC. It translates as CASSQGLAGSETQYF.